The sequence of this TCR beta chain was determined in a study of identical twins. From the 5' RACE reads, TCRdb called clonotypes with MiXCR, one entry per CDR3 protein. The data hold 1.5 million to 2 million distinct CDR3 sequences, with roughly a third observed a single time. The CDR3 loop spans 13 amino acids. The V gene's germline CDR1 is DFQATT and CDR2 SNEGSKA (reference sequence). The V segment lost 3 bases and the J segment 3 bases; nucleotides outside the gene matches: 2. This clonotype has only a few counts. This clonotype was sampled from a newborn girl in good health. This chain connects TRBV20-1 to TRBJ2-1; 7 nucleotides line up with TRBD2. The specimen sequenced was cord blood. In DNA, the CDR3 is TGCAGTGCTAGGGGGACTATCTACAATGAGCAGTTCTTC. This codes for CSARGTIYNEQFF.